This TCR beta chain is from a study of identical twins. Broader study findings: Researchers caution that invariant MAIT and iNKT cells could partly confound zero-insertion analyses. Insertions were reduced in abundant cord blood beta clonotypes but not in memory repertoires.

This clonotype was seen a few times. Its antigen remains unidentified. The junction differs from germline at one of its ends, possibly a read error. Looked up from germline, CDR1 is SNHLY and CDR2 is FYNNEI. The CDR3 is made up of 16 amino acids. TCRdb processed the 5' RACE reads anew with MiXCR; each CDR3 protein has one entry. The sample yields 210,000 or so distinct CDR3 sequences, under 10% seen once. The data were also submitted as part of a second study, on yellow fever vaccine responses in identical twins. That source adds: Convergence reportedly seemed to mark part of the twins' vaccine T cell response, with personalization marking the rest.

Specimen: memory (CD45RO+) T cells sorted from blood. The sequence came from a woman younger than 30 in good health. The chain combines TRBV2 with TRBJ2-2, with TRBD1 identical over 9 bases. In nucleotides, the CDR3 is TGTGCCAGCAGTCAAGCCGGGACAGGGTTAGGCGGGGAGCTGTTTTTT. Encoded protein: CASSQAGTGLGGELFF.